A selection of T cell receptor beta chains follows, all from one sample in a study of kidney transplant recipient with SARS-CoV-2 infection. Each CDR3 protein is one row after TCRdb ran MiXCR on the reads. The table has approximately 240,000 distinct CDR3 sequences, 29% seen once; the top ten hold almost 7.5%. The sample here was a blood sample, taken at baseline and between days 110 and 120 from a kidney transplant recipient. All receptors come from a male patient aged 30 to 40 who had COVID-19 and was a kidney transplant recipient. The graft donor may have contributed some T cells. Both conserved end residues are part of each CDR3. D genes are given only for firm matches. Not every row has a clone size; where given, it reads once, few, many or a size class.

cdr3_length,j_call,clone_size,d_call,v_call,cdr3_aa,cdr3_nt
13,TRBJ1-5,many,.,TRBV2,CASSNSYNQPQHF,TGTGCCAGCTCGAACAGTTACAATCAGCCCCAGCATTTT
17,TRBJ1-2,many,.,TRBV7-7,CASSSTCKCRKTYGYTF,TGTGCCAGCAGCTCCACCTGTAAGTGCCGAAAGACCTATGGCTACACCTTC
17,TRBJ1-2,many,.,TRBV23-1,CASSLETLRRKTYGYTF,TGCGCCAGCAGTCTTGAAACGCTACGCAGAAAGACCTATGGCTACACCTTC
14,TRBJ1-2,many,.,TRBV7-6,CASSRDGANYGYTF,TGTGCCAGCAGTCGGGACGGAGCTAACTATGGCTACACCTTC
17,TRBJ1-2,many,.,TRBV7-4,CASSLEGSARKTYGYTF,TGTGCCAGCAGCTTGGAGGGTTCAGCTCGAAAGACCTATGGCTACACCTTC
15,TRBJ1-1,many,TRBD1,TRBV2,CASKGTDNMNTEAFF,TGTGCCAGCAAAGGGACAGATAACATGAACACTGAAGCTTTCTTT
12,TRBJ1-1,many,.,TRBV6-5,CASIGGWTEAFF,TGTGCCAGCATAGGGGGTTGGACTGAAGCTTTCTTT
16,TRBJ1-2,many,.,TRBV30,CAWNGKRYRKTYGYTF,TGTGCCTGGAACGGAAAGCGTTATAGAAAGACCTATGGCTACACCTTC
17,TRBJ1-2,many,.,TRBV12-5,CASGLRCLQGKTYGYTF,TGTGCTAGTGGTTTGAGGTGTTTGCAGGGAAAGACCTATGGCTACACCTTC
17,TRBJ1-5,many,.,TRBV19,CASSIRPAANSNQPQHF,TGTGCCAGTAGTATCCGCCCGGCAGCAAATAGCAATCAGCCCCAGCATTTT
21,TRBJ2-3,few,TRBD1,TRBV29-1,CSVDRNYGTGGIGGSTDTQYF,TGCAGCGTTGACAGAAATTACGGGACAGGGGGAATAGGGGGTAGCACAGATACGCAGTATTTT
15,TRBJ1-4,few,TRBD1,TRBV19,CASSGTDFQDEKLFF,TGTGCCAGTAGTGGGACAGATTTTCAAGATGAAAAACTGTTTTTT
15,TRBJ1-1,many,.,TRBV5-1,CASSLVPGPNTEAFF,TGCGCCAGCAGCTTGGTACCAGGACCCAACACTGAAGCTTTCTTT
14,TRBJ2-5,few,.,TRBV7-7,CASSYRPGVETQYF,TGTGCCAGCAGCTATAGACCCGGGGTGGAGACCCAGTACTTC
15,TRBJ1-2,few,.,TRBV6-5,CASSGPGPTKGGYTF,TGTGCCAGCAGTGGACCGGGACCGACCAAGGGAGGCTACACCTTC
15,TRBJ2-7,many,.,TRBV3-1,CASSQDMVSSYEQYF,TGTGCCAGCAGCCAAGATATGGTGAGCTCCTACGAGCAGTACTTC
18,TRBJ2-2,many,.,TRBV3-1,CASSTVIPISGLTGELFF,TGTGCCAGCAGCACAGTGATTCCCATTTCAGGCTTGACCGGGGAGCTGTTTTTT
13,TRBJ1-5,many,.,TRBV20-1,CSALGLSNQPQHF,TGCAGTGCTCTGGGGCTAAGCAATCAGCCCCAGCATTTT
17,TRBJ1-2,many,.,TRBV7-7,CASSILHKCRKTYGYTF,TGTGCCAGCAGCATCTTACATAAGTGCCGAAAGACCTATGGCTACACCTTC
16,TRBJ2-1,many,.,TRBV15,CATSTRQAGMRNEQFF,TGTGCCACCAGCACCCGCCAGGCGGGAATGCGTAATGAGCAGTTCTTC
17,TRBJ1-2,many,.,TRBV6-9,CASSVQGPYGKTYGYTF,TGTGCCAGCAGTGTCCAAGGGCCTTACGGAAAGACCTATGGCTACACCTTC
12,TRBJ2-7,many,.,TRBV28,CASRSPGYEQYF,TGTGCCAGCAGATCCCCTGGGTACGAGCAGTACTTC
14,TRBJ2-6,many,.,TRBV5-1,CASSSGAGANVLTF,TGCGCCAGCAGCTCGGGAGCTGGGGCCAACGTCCTGACTTTC
16,TRBJ2-5,many,TRBD1,TRBV18,CASSPPTGNNQETQYF,TGTGCCAGCTCACCACCGACAGGGAATAACCAAGAGACCCAGTACTTC
15,TRBJ2-7,many,TRBD2,TRBV20-1,CSAYPPGGPSYEQYF,TGCAGTGCTTATCCCCCGGGAGGACCCTCCTACGAGCAGTACTTC
12,TRBJ1-5,many,.,TRBV3-1,CASSSLDQPQHF,TGTGCCAGCAGCTCCCTTGATCAGCCCCAGCATTTT
16,TRBJ2-5,.,TRBD2,TRBV18,CANSPSGTRRKETQYF,TGTGCCAACTCACCCTCCGGGACTAGAAGGAAAGAGACCCAGTACTTC
15,TRBJ1-4,.,TRBD1,TRBV2,CASSGTGGINEKLFF,TGTGCCAGCAGCGGAACAGGGGGCATTAATGAAAAACTGTTTTTT
14,TRBJ2-2,.,TRBD2,TRBV6-5,CANSPLADTGELFF,TGTGCCAACAGCCCCCTAGCGGACACCGGGGAGCTGTTTTTT
17,TRBJ2-2,many,TRBD2,TRBV5-4,CASSTTQAGRWAGELFF,TGTGCCAGCAGCACGACCCAAGCGGGAAGGTGGGCCGGGGAGCTGTTTTTT
17,TRBJ1-2,few,.,TRBV7-6,CASSPRRESRKTYGYTF,TGTGCCAGCAGCCCACGTCGTGAATCTCGAAAGACCTATGGCTACACCTTC
13,TRBJ2-7,many,.,TRBV7-6,CASSSGTHYEQYF,TGTGCCAGCAGCTCCGGGACTCACTACGAGCAGTACTTC
17,TRBJ1-2,many,.,TRBV25-1,CASSLNTELGKTYGYTF,TGTGCCAGCAGTTTAAACACAGAACTGGGAAAGACCTATGGCTACACCTTC
13,TRBJ2-5,many,.,TRBV21-1,CASSLGGGETQYF,TGTGCCAGCAGCTTAGGAGGGGGAGAGACCCAGTACTTC
15,TRBJ1-3,.,.,TRBV4-2,CASSRAQGYGNTIYF,TGTGCCAGCAGCCGAGCTCAGGGGTATGGAAACACCATATATTTT
15,TRBJ1-1,many,TRBD1,TRBV5-5,CASSLTVTGSTEAFF,TGTGCCAGCAGCTTAACAGTGACAGGGAGCACTGAAGCTTTCTTT
15,TRBJ1-6,many,.,TRBV4-2,CASSPRATYNSPLHF,TGTGCCAGCAGCCCGAGGGCAACCTATAATTCACCCCTCCACTTT
14,TRBJ2-1,.,TRBD2,TRBV19,CASSMGGSYNEQLF,TGTGCCAGTAGTATGGGCGGGAGCTACAATGAGCAGCTCTTC
15,TRBJ2-7,many,TRBD2,TRBV20-1,CSARGLAGDEDEQYF,TGCAGTGCTAGAGGACTAGCGGGAGATGAGGACGAGCAGTACTTC
17,TRBJ2-5,many,.,TRBV3-1,CASSSGDPISFSETQYF,TGTGCCAGCAGCTCAGGGGATCCCATTTCTTTCTCTGAGACCCAGTACTTC
14,TRBJ2-3,many,.,TRBV10-3,CAIQPSGQLDTQYF,TGTGCCATCCAACCCTCCGGACAGCTGGATACGCAGTATTTT
14,TRBJ1-2,many,TRBD1,TRBV9,CASTPDRDSMVYTF,TGTGCCAGCACCCCGGACAGGGATAGTATGGTCTACACCTTC
15,TRBJ2-1,.,.,TRBV4-1,CASSPGQGGNNEQFF,TGCGCCAGCAGCCCCGGCCAGGGAGGAAACAATGAGCAGTTCTTC
17,TRBJ1-2,many,.,TRBV4-3,CASSSGGGRRKTYGYTF,TGCGCCAGCAGCAGTGGTGGAGGACGTCGAAAGACCTATGGCTACACCTTC
11,TRBJ2-5,.,.,TRBV30,CVWSIEKTQYF,TGTGTCTGGAGCATAGAGAAGACCCAGTACTTC
17,TRBJ1-2,.,.,TRBV10-1,CDSSFFERSRKTYGYTF,TGCGACAGCAGTTTTTTCGAAAGATCGCGAAAGACCTATGGCTACACCTTC
15,TRBJ2-3,few,.,TRBV7-2,CASSPQGILTDTQYF,TGTGCCAGCAGCCCCCAGGGGATATTGACAGATACGCAGTATTTT
17,TRBJ2-1,many,.,TRBV13,CASSLPGSGAARYEQFF,TGTGCCAGCAGCTTGCCCGGTAGCGGAGCGGCTAGGTATGAGCAGTTCTTC